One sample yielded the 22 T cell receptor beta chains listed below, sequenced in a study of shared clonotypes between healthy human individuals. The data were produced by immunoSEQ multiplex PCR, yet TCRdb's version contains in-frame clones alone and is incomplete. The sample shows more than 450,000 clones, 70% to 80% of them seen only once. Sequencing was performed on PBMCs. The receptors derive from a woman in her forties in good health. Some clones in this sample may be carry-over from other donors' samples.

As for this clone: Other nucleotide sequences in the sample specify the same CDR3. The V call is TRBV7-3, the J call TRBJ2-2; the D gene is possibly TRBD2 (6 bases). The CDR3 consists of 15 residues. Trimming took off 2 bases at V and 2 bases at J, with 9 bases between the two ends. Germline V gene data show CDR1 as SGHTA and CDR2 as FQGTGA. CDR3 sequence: CASSLGAGNTGELFF. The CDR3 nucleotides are TGTGCCAGCAGCTTAGGGGCGGGAAACACCGGGGAGCTGTTTTTT.

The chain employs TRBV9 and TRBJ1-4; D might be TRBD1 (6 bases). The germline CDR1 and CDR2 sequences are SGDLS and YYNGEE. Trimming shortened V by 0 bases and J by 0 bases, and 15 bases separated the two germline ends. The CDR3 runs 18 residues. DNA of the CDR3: TGTGCCAGCAGCGTAGCTACAGGGCGGGAAACAACTAATGAAAAACTGTTTTTT. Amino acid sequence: CASSVATGRETTNEKLFF.

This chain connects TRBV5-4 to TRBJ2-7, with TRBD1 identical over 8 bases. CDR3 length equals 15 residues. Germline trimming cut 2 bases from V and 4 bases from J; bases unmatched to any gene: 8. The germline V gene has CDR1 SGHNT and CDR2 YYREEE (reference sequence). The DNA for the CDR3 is TGTGCCAGCAGCTTACCACCGGGACAGGCATACGAGCAGTACTTC. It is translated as CASSLPPGQAYEQYF.

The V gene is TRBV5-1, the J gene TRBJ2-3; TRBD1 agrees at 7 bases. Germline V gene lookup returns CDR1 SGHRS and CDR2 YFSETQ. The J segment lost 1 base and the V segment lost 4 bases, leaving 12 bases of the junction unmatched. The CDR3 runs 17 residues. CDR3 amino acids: CASSTPPRDSRTDTQYF. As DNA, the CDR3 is TGCGCCAGCAGCACCCCTCCCCGGGACAGTCGCACAGATACGCAGTATTTT.

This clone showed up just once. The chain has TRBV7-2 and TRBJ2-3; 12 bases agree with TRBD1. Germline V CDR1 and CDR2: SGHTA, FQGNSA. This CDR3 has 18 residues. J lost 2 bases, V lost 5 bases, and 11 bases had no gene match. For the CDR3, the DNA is TGTGCCAGCAGCCCTGGACTGGGACAGGGGGCCATCACAGATACGCAGTATTTT. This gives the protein CASSPGLGQGAITDTQYF.

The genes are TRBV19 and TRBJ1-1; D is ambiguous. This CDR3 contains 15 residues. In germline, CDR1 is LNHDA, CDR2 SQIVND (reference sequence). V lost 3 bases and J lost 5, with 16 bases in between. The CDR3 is CASSIGAALRTEAFF. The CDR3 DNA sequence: TGTGCCAGTAGTATTGGTGCGGCCCTGAGGACTGAAGCTTTCTTT.

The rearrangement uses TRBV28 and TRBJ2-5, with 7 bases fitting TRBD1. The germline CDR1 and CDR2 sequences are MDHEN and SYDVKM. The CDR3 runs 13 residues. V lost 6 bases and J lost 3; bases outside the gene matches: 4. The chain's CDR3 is CASRAGQEETQYF. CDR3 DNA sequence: TGTGCCAGCAGGGCCGGACAGGAAGAGACCCAGTACTTC.

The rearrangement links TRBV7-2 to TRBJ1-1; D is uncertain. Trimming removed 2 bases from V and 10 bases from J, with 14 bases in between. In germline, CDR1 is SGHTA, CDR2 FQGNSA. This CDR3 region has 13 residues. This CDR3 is CASSLNSGWAAFF. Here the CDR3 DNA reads TGTGCCAGCAGCTTAAATTCCGGGTGGGCAGCTTTCTTT.

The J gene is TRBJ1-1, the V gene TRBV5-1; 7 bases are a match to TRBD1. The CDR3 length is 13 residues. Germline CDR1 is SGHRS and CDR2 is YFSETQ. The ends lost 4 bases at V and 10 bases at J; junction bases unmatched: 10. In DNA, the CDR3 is TGCGCCAGCAGCGCGGCACAGGGGCGGGGAGCTTTCTTT. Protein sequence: CASSAAQGRGAFF.

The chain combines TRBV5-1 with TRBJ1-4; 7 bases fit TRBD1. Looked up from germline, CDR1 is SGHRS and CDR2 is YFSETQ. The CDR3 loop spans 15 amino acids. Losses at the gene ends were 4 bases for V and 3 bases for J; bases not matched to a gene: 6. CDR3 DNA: TGCGCCAGCAGCCTCGACAGGGTAGCTAATGAAAAACTGTTTTTT. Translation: CASSLDRVANEKLFF.

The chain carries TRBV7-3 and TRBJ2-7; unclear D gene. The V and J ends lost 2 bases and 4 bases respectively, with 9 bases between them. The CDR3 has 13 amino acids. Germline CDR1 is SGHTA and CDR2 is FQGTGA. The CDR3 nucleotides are TGTGCCAGCAGCTTAGCTCTCGGTTACGAGCAGTACTTC. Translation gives CASSLALGYEQYF.

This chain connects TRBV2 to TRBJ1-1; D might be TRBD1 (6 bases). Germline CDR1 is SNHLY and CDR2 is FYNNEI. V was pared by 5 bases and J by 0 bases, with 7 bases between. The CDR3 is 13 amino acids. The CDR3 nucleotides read TGTGCCAGCAGTACAGGGATGAACACTGAAGCTTTCTTT. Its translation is CASSTGMNTEAFF.

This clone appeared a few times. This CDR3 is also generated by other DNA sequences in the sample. The CDR3 is CASSFGQGTDTQYF. CDR3 in DNA: TGCGCCAGCAGCTTCGGACAGGGCACAGATACGCAGTATTTT. V and J are TRBV5-1 and TRBJ2-3; 7 bases are a match to TRBD1. The J segment lost 1 base and the V segment lost 2 bases, leaving 1 base of the junction unmatched. Per the germline V gene, CDR1 is SGHRS and CDR2 is YFSETQ. The CDR3 has 14 amino acids.

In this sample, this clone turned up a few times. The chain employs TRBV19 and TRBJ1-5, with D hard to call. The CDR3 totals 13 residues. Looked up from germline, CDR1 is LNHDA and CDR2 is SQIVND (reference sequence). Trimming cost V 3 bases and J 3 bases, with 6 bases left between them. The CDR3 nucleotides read TGTGCCAGTAGTATGCGGTACAATCAGCCCCAGCATTTT. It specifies CASSMRYNQPQHF. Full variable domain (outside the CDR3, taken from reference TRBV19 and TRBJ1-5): DGGITQSPKYLFRKEGQNVTLSCEQNLNHDAMYWYRQDPGQGLRLIYYSQIVNDFQKGDIAEGYSVSREKKESFPLTVTSAQKNPTAFYLCASSMRYNQPQHFGDGTRLSIL.

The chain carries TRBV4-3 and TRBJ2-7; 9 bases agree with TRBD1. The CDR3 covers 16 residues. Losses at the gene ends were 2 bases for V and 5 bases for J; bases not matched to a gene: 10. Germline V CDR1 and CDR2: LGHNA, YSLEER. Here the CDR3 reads CASSQHLSGTGHEQYF. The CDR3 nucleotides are TGCGCCAGCAGCCAACACCTTTCCGGGACAGGGCACGAGCAGTACTTC.

The DNA for the CDR3 is TGTGCCAGCAGTTCAGGGAGGTTTCAGCCCCAGCATTTT. This encodes CASSSGRFQPQHF. V and J are TRBV27 and TRBJ1-5; TRBD1 is a possible D gene (5 bases). The CDR3 totals 13 residues. In germline, CDR1 is MNHEY, CDR2 SMNVEV (reference sequence). V was cut by 4 bases and J by 6 bases, with 10 bases left in between.

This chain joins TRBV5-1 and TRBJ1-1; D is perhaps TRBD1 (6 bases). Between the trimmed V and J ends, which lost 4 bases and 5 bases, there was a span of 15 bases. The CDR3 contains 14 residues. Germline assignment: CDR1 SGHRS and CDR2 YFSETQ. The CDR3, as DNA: TGCGCCAGCAGCAACCCACAGGGTCTTACTGAAGCTTTCTTT. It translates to CASSNPQGLTEAFF.

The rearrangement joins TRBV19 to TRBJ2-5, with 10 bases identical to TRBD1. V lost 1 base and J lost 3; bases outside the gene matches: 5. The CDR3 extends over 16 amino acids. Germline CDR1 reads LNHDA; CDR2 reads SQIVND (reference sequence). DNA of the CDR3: TGTGCCAGTAGTATAGGGACAGGGGGGACGGAAGAGACCCAGTACTTC. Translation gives CASSIGTGGTEETQYF.

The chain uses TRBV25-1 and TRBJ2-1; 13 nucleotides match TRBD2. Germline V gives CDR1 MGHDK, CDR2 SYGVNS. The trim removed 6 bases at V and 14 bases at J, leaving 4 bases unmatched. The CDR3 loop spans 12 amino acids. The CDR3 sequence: CASSTSGRAEFF. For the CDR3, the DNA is TGTGCCAGCAGCACTAGCGGGAGGGCCGAGTTCTTC. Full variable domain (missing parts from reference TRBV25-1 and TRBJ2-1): EADIYQTPRYLVIGTGKKITLECSQTMGHDKMYWYQQDPGMELHLIHYSYGVNSTEKGDLSSESTVSRIRTEHFPLTLESARPSHTSQYLCASSTSGRAEFFGPGTRLTVL.

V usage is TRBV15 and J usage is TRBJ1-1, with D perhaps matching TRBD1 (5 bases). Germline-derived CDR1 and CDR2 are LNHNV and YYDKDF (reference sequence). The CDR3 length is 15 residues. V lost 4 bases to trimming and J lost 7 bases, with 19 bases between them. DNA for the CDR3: TGTGCCACCAGCACCTCGACAGTTCCCGTTGGTGAAGCTTTCTTT. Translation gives CATSTSTVPVGEAFF.

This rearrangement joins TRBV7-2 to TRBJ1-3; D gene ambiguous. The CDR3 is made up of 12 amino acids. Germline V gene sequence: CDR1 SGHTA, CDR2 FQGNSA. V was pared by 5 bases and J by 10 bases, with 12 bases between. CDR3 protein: CASSPPGRTIYF. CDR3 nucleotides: TGTGCCAGCAGCCCCCCCGGGAGAACCATATATTTT.

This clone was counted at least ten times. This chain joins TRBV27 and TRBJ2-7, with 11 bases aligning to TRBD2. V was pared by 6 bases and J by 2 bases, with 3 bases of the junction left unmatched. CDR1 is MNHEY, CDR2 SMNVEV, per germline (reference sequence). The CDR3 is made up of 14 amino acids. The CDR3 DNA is TGTGCCAGCAGCCTGACTAGCGGGGCCTACGAGCAGTACTTC. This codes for CASSLTSGAYEQYF.